This TCR beta chain came from a study of blood T cell repertoires in COVID-19. At the level of the study: The United States, Italy and Spain were the sources of the acute and convalescent COVID-19 samples.

Some clones are missing from TCRdb's copy, which holds only in-frame ones; the method was immunoSEQ multiplex PCR. The data contain nearly 55,000 clones, roughly 86% of them singletons. Germline CDR1 reads SGHVS; CDR2 reads FQNEAQ. V dropped 2 bases and J dropped 2; count of bases not matched to a gene: 9. This CDR3 contains 16 residues. The V call is TRBV7-8, the J call TRBJ2-7; 7 bases are shared with TRBD1. Sequencing was performed on peripheral blood. The receptor comes from a man in his 70s with active COVID-19. The CDR3 DNA follows: TGTGCCAGCAGCTTACAGTGGACAGGTACTACCTACGAGCAGTACTTC. This encodes CASSLQWTGTTYEQYF.